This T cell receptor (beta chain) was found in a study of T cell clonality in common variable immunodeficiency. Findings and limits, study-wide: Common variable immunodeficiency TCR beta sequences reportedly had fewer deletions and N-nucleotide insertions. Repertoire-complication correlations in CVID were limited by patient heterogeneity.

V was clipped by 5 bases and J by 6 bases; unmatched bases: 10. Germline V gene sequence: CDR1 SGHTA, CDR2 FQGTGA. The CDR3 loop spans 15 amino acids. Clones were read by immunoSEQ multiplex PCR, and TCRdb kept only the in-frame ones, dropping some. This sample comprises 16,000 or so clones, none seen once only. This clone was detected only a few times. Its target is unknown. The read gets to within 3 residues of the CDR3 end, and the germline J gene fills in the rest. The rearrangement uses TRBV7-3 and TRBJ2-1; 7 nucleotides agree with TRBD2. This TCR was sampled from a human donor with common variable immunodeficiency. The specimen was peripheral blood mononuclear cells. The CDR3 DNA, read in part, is TGTGCCAGCAGCCCGCGGGAGCGGGCACCCAATGAG. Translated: CASSPRERAPNE. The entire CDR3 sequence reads CASSPRERAPNEQFF.